These T cell receptor beta chains were read from a single sample in a study of T cells in Graves' hyperthyroidism and ophthalmopathy. A single record per CDR3 protein comes from TCRdb applying MiXCR to the multiplex PCR reads. In the table there are 460,000 or so distinct CDR3 sequences, approximately 15% of which are singletons. Sequencing input: blood. The receptors were gathered from a woman aged 18-29 years with Graves' hyperthyroidism. Each CDR3 is given with its conserved first and last residue. D genes are given only for firm matches. Clone size is stated in some rows and not others, as once, few, many or a class when expanded.

clone_size	v_call	d_call	j_call	cdr3_aa	cdr3_nt
NA	TRBV4-1	NA	TRBJ1-1	CASSHRTGVETEAFF	TGCGCCAGCAGCCACCGAACTGGGGTAGAGACTGAAGCTTTCTTT
few	TRBV10-3	TRBD2	TRBJ2-1	CAISLADSNEQFF	TGTGCCATCAGTCTAGCGGATTCCAATGAGCAGTTCTTC
NA	TRBV6-2/TRBV6-3	NA	TRBJ2-7	CASSLTSHEQYF	TGTGCCAGCAGTCTCACTAGCCACGAGCAGTACTTC
few	TRBV28	NA	TRBJ1-6	CASSTLRQVNLYNSPLHF	TGTGCCAGCAGTACCCTCAGACAGGTGAATCTATATAATTCACCCCTCCACTTT
few	TRBV30	NA	TRBJ2-2	CAWFIGAGELFF	TGTGCCTGGTTTATAGGCGCCGGGGAGCTGTTTTTT
many	TRBV29-1	NA	TRBJ2-1	CSVVRGYNEQFF	TGCAGCGTTGTACGGGGGTACAATGAGCAGTTCTTC
NA	TRBV13	TRBD2	TRBJ2-1	CASSLGLAGGPSSYNEQFF	TGTGCCAGCAGCTTGGGACTAGCGGGAGGGCCTAGCTCCTACAATGAGCAGTTCTTC
NA	TRBV30	NA	TRBJ2-1	CAWARNEQFF	TGTGCCTGGGCTCGCAATGAGCAGTTCTTC
many	TRBV27	TRBD2	TRBJ2-5	CASMGLAGGGETQYF	TGTGCCAGCATGGGTCTAGCGGGAGGAGGGGAGACCCAGTACTTC
NA	TRBV19	NA	TRBJ2-7	CASSIGGGIPAYEQYF	TGTGCCAGTAGCATAGGCGGGGGCATCCCAGCCTACGAGCAGTACTTC
NA	TRBV11-3	TRBD1	TRBJ2-2	CASSSPGTGSAGELFF	TGTGCCAGCAGCTCTCCCGGGACAGGTTCGGCCGGGGAGCTGTTTTTT
NA	TRBV5-1	NA	TRBJ2-1	CASSLVTGTNEQFF	TGCGCCAGCAGCTTGGTCACAGGTACCAATGAGCAGTTCTTC
many	TRBV12-3/TRBV12-4	TRBD1	TRBJ2-1	CASSLGDRVNEQFF	TGTGCCAGCAGTTTAGGGGACAGGGTGAATGAGCAGTTCTTC
many	TRBV2	NA	TRBJ1-2	CASSLFTSGYGYTF	TGTGCCAGCAGTCTCTTCACCAGCGGCTATGGCTACACCTTC
many	TRBV4-1	NA	TRBJ1-1	CASSPPRRNTEAFF	TGCGCCAGCAGCCCCCCCCGGCGGAACACTGAAGCTTTCTTT
many	TRBV12-3/TRBV12-4	NA	TRBJ1-6	CASSLDLKRSPLHF	TGTGCCAGCAGTTTGGACCTAAAAAGGTCACCCCTCCACTTT
NA	TRBV29-1	NA	TRBJ2-2	CSVEDLYSNTGELFF	TGCAGCGTTGAAGATCTTTACTCGAACACCGGGGAGCTGTTTTTT
NA	TRBV24-1	NA	TRBJ2-1	CATSEHNQGKGSYNEQFF	TGTGCCACCAGTGAACACAACCAGGGGAAAGGCTCCTACAATGAGCAGTTCTTC
NA	TRBV6-2/TRBV6-3	NA	TRBJ2-2	CASKTGVVGELFF	TGTGCCAGCAAGACGGGGGTGGTCGGGGAGCTGTTTTTT
many	TRBV6-2/TRBV6-3	NA	TRBJ2-3	CASSFSLESAQYF	TGTGCCAGCAGTTTTTCTCTCGAGTCTGCGCAGTATTTT
many	TRBV6-1	NA	TRBJ2-7	CASSERLGGFSYEQYF	TGTGCCAGCAGTGAAAGACTCGGAGGTTTCTCCTACGAGCAGTACTTC
many	TRBV11-2	TRBD2	TRBJ2-1	CASAIRWLAEYNEQFF	TGTGCCAGCGCAATTAGGTGGCTAGCGGAGTACAATGAGCAGTTCTTC
many	TRBV11-2	NA	TRBJ1-1	CASSLGRASTEAFF	TGTGCCAGCAGCTTAGGACGGGCCAGCACTGAAGCTTTCTTT
NA	TRBV25-1	NA	TRBJ1-3	CASSPNVNTIYF	TGTGCCAGCAGCCCCAACGTAAACACCATATATTTT
NA	TRBV3-1	TRBD1	TRBJ1-5	CASSATGATAYSNQPQHF	TGTGCCAGCAGCGCGACAGGGGCCACCGCATATAGCAATCAGCCCCAGCATTTT
many	TRBV30	NA	TRBJ1-6	CAWGTYNSPLHF	TGTGCCTGGGGGACCTATAATTCACCCCTCCACTTT
few	TRBV6-2/TRBV6-3	TRBD1	TRBJ2-1	CASRLDRERYNEQFF	TGTGCCAGCAGACTGGACAGGGAAAGATACAATGAGCAGTTCTTC
many	TRBV18	TRBD1	TRBJ1-1	CASLSTGGNTEAFF	TGTGCCAGCTTATCGACAGGGGGGAACACTGAAGCTTTCTTT
many	TRBV6-1	TRBD1	TRBJ1-1	CASSFTTGEDTEAFF	TGTGCCAGCAGTTTCACAACAGGGGAGGACACTGAAGCTTTCTTT
many	TRBV5-5	NA	TRBJ2-3	CASSKPGVTDTQYF	TGTGCCAGCAGCAAACCGGGAGTAACAGATACGCAGTATTTT
many	TRBV6-1	NA	TRBJ1-6	CASSERDGRNSPLHF	TGTGCCAGCAGTGAGAGGGACGGAAGAAATTCACCCCTCCACTTT
many	TRBV7-2	NA	TRBJ2-1	CASSLAGGFGVNEQFF	TGTGCCAGCAGCCTTGCTGGGGGTTTTGGGGTCAATGAGCAGTTCTTC
many	TRBV6-1	NA	TRBJ2-5	CASSEGIRETQYF	TGTGCCAGCAGTGAAGGTATCCGGGAGACCCAGTACTTC
few	TRBV19	NA	TRBJ1-1	CASSILGLNTEAFF	TGTGCCAGTAGTATATTGGGGCTGAACACTGAAGCTTTCTTT
NA	TRBV5-1	NA	TRBJ2-2	CASSLASTNTGELFF	TGCGCCAGCAGCTTGGCCTCGACGAACACCGGGGAGCTGTTTTTT
once	TRBV18	NA	TRBJ2-3	CASSTTYGTDTQYF	TGTGCCAGCTCCACCACATACGGCACAGATACGCAGTATTTT
NA	TRBV6-1	NA	TRBJ2-7	CASSERSYEQYF	TGTGCCAGCAGTGAACGGAGCTACGAGCAGTACTTC
few	TRBV20-1	TRBD2	TRBJ2-5	CSARDFTSGRRETQYF	TGCAGTGCTAGAGATTTTACTAGCGGGAGACGGGAGACCCAGTACTTC
NA	TRBV20-1	NA	TRBJ1-1	CSARFQGNTEAFF	TGCAGTGCTCGTTTCCAGGGGAACACTGAAGCTTTCTTT
many	TRBV12-3/TRBV12-4	NA	TRBJ1-1	CASSLAGDTEAFF	TGTGCCAGCAGTTTAGCGGGGGATACTGAAGCTTTCTTT
many	TRBV7-6	NA	TRBJ2-3	CASSLKGGLPPDTQYF	TGTGCCAGCAGCTTAAAAGGGGGACTCCCCCCGGATACGCAGTATTTT
many	TRBV12-3/TRBV12-4	TRBD1	TRBJ2-1	CASRYDRGLIYNEQFF	TGTGCCAGCAGATATGACAGGGGGCTCATATACAATGAGCAGTTCTTC
many	TRBV12-3/TRBV12-4	NA	TRBJ2-5	CASSLAGLSEETQYF	TGTGCCAGCAGTTTAGCGGGTTTAAGCGAAGAGACCCAGTACTTC
NA	TRBV24-1	NA	TRBJ1-2	CATSDHSGTLHGGHTF	TGTGCCACCAGTGATCATAGCGGGACCCTTCACGGAGGCCACACCTTC
many	TRBV12-5	NA	TRBJ2-2	CASGFLITTGNTGELFF	TGTGCTAGTGGTTTCCTAATCACCACAGGGAACACCGGGGAGCTGTTTTTT
many	TRBV7-2	NA	TRBJ1-2	CASSLTTVTTYGYTF	TGTGCCAGCAGCTTGACGACAGTAACCACTTATGGCTACACCTTC
many	TRBV13	NA	TRBJ1-3	CASSLGGNTIYF	TGTGCCAGCAGCTTAGGGGGAAACACCATATATTTT
many	TRBV2	TRBD2	TRBJ2-3	CASIGGLAGGNTQYF	TGTGCCAGCATCGGAGGACTAGCGGGAGGTAATACGCAGTATTTT
many	TRBV2	TRBD2	TRBJ2-5	CASNVLAGQETQYF	TGTGCCAGCAATGTACTAGCGGGACAAGAGACCCAGTACTTC
few	TRBV5-4	NA	TRBJ1-1	CASSLNRDMNTEAFF	TGTGCCAGCAGCTTAAATCGTGACATGAACACTGAAGCTTTCTTT
many	TRBV5-1	NA	TRBJ2-5	CASSLQGRETQYF	TGTGCCAGCAGTCTACAGGGAAGGGAGACCCAGTACTTC